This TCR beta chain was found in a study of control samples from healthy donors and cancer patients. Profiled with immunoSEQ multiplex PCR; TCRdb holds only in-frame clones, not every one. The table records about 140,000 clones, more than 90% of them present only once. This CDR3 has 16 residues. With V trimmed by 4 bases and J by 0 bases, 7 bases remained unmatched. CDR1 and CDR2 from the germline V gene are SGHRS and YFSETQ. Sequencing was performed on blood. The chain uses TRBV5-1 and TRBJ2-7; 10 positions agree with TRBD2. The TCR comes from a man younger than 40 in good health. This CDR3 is CASSPGLAPSSYEQYF. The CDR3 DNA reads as TGCGCCAGCAGCCCGGGACTAGCGCCGAGCTCCTACGAGCAGTACTTC.